The text below deals with one TCR beta chain. Its antigen remains unknown. The data are from a study of T cell responses to AZD1222 COVID-19 vaccine. Findings and limits, study-wide: All repertoire sampling was performed exclusively after the peak T cell response.

V was cut by 3 bases and J by 9 bases, with 18 bases left in between. The germline V gene has CDR1 MGHDK and CDR2 SYGVNS. This CDR3 region has 15 residues. The repertoire was sequenced with immunoSEQ multiplex PCR; TCRdb's copy has only in-frame clones and lacks some. The data contain some 130,000 clones, roughly 84% of them singletons. The material sequenced was peripheral blood, taken on day 0 of AZD1222 vaccination. The source is an adult in good health. V and J are TRBV25-1 and TRBJ1-5; TRBD1 might be the D (6 bases). The CDR3 coding sequence is TGTGCCAGCAGTGAGGACGGACCGGAGGGGGTGCCCCAGCATTTT. This codes for CASSEDGPEGVPQHF.